Below are 23 T cell receptor beta chains sequenced from a single sample in a study of sequential checkpoint blockade in melanoma. Clones were read by immunoSEQ multiplex PCR, and TCRdb kept only the in-frame ones, dropping some. This sample carries 15,000 to 20,000 clones, 93% of them seen once, and the ten largest clones take roughly a quarter. Treatment noted: randomized to nivolumab then ipilimumab (arm A) or the reverse (arm B). This sample comprised CD8+ T cells sorted from blood (inferred from file names), obtained from a patient given nivolumab and ipilimumab in sequence. The source is a human donor with melanoma.

The chain joins TRBV4-1 to TRBJ1-2, with D possibly TRBD1 on 5 matching bases. This CDR3 comprises 16 residues. Germline CDR1 is MGHRA and CDR2 is YSYEKL. V dropped 4 bases and J dropped 8 bases, with 23 bases sitting between them. The CDR3 nucleotides are TGCGCCAGCAGCCCCCAGGGACTGGGGGAAGCTATGGGCTACACCTTC. This codes for CASSPQGLGEAMGYTF.

V is TRBV18 and J is TRBJ1-1; 11 nucleotides line up with TRBD1. Per germline, CDR1 KGHSH and CDR2 LQKENI. J gave up 4 bases and V 3 bases, and 1 base lay outside the gene matches. The CDR3 consists of 14 residues. The CDR3: CASSPGQGVTEAFF. As DNA, the CDR3 is TGTGCCAGCTCACCGGGACAGGGGGTCACTGAAGCTTTCTTT.

This chain connects TRBV11-2 to TRBJ1-2, with TRBD1 matching over 10 bases. Germline loops: CDR1 SGHAT, CDR2 FQNNGV. Trimming removed 3 bases from V and 4 bases from J; junction bases left unmatched: 2. CDR3 length: 14 amino acids. This CDR3 reads CASSLGQGIYGYTF. The CDR3 nucleotides read TGTGCCAGCAGCTTGGGACAGGGGATCTATGGCTACACCTTC.

DNA for the CDR3: TGTGCCAGCAGCTTAGCGCCCCCGACAAGGGGTAATTCACCCCTCCACTTT. Translation gives CASSLAPPTRGNSPLHF. The chain employs TRBV11-2 and TRBJ1-6, with D maybe TRBD1 (5 bases). This CDR3 region has 17 residues. CDR1 is SGHAT, CDR2 FQNNGV, per germline. V shed 1 base and J shed 6 bases, with 16 bases lying between them.

This clone was seen once. The rearrangement uses TRBV27 and TRBJ2-7; D gene uncertain. This CDR3 is 14 amino acids long. Germline lookup yields CDR1 MNHEY and CDR2 SMNVEV (reference sequence). The V and J ends lost 4 bases and 6 bases respectively, with 16 bases between them. This CDR3 reads CASSSVGKSGEQYF. CDR3 coding DNA: TGTGCCAGCAGTTCTGTTGGTAAGTCAGGCGAGCAGTACTTC.

The chain carries TRBV7-3 and TRBJ1-2; a possible D gene is TRBD1 (5 bases). There are 14 residues in the CDR3. Germline CDR1 SGHTA, CDR2 FQGTGA. V dropped 0 bases and J dropped 7 bases, with 12 bases sitting between them. The chain's CDR3 is CASSLTGGLSGYTF. CDR3 in DNA: TGTGCCAGCAGCTTAACGGGGGGATTATCTGGCTACACCTTC.

This rearrangement joins TRBV11-2 to TRBJ1-2, with unresolved D. Trimming shortened V by 2 bases and J by 2 bases, and 15 bases separated the two germline ends. The CDR3 runs 16 residues. Germline V CDR1 and CDR2: SGHAT, FQNNGV. The CDR3 here is CASSLPYSLSNYGYTF. In DNA form, the CDR3 reads TGTGCCAGCAGCTTACCCTACAGTTTGTCGAACTATGGCTACACCTTC.

The chain has TRBV4-2 and TRBJ2-1; 8 nucleotides match TRBD2. CDR3 size: 16 residues. Germline CDR1 LGHNA, CDR2 YNFKEQ. V lost 3 bases and J lost 10; bases outside the gene matches: 14. CDR3 coding DNA: TGTGCCAGCAGCCATGATACCCTTAGCGGGACCCTCGAGCAGTTCTTC. Its translation: CASSHDTLSGTLEQFF.

The chain uses TRBV7-8 and TRBJ2-7; tentative D call: TRBD1 (5 bases). CDR1 is SGHVS, CDR2 FQNEAQ, per germline. Trimming shortened V by 4 bases and J by 2 bases, and 9 bases separated the two germline ends. The CDR3 has 13 residues. CDR3 sequence (DNA): TGTGCCAGCAGCTCAGGACATACCTACGAGCAGTACTTC. Its translation: CASSSGHTYEQYF.

The chain employs TRBV7-9 and TRBJ2-7; a weak D match, TRBD1 (5 bases). The CDR3 contains 17 residues. Between the trimmed V and J ends, which lost 1 base and 0 bases, there was a span of 16 bases. In germline, CDR1 is SEHNR, CDR2 FQNEAQ (reference sequence). The CDR3, as DNA: TGTGCCAGCAGCTTAGTTGGACACTCCGAGAGCTCCTACGAGCAGTACGTC. Residues: CASSLVGHSESSYEQYV.

V gene TRBV5-1 combines with J gene TRBJ1-1, with 7 bases aligning to TRBD1. The V gene end was trimmed by 3 bases and the J gene end by 7 bases; junction bases not matched to a gene: 6. The CDR3 has 13 amino acids. Germline V gene sequence: CDR1 SGHRS, CDR2 YFSETQ. The DNA for the CDR3 is TGCGCCAGCAGCTGGGGGACAGTATTTGAAGCTTTCTTT. This translates into CASSWGTVFEAFF. Looking up the rest from reference TRBV5-1 and TRBJ1-1 gives the full variable domain: KAGVTQTPRYLIKTRGQQVTLSCSPISGHRSVSWYQQTPGQGLQFLFEYFSETQRNKGNFPGRFSGRQFSNSRSEMNVSTLELGDSALYLCASSWGTVFEAFFGQGTRLTVV.

This rearrangement joins TRBV19 to TRBJ2-7; 9 positions match TRBD1. CDR3 size: 14 residues. The germline V gene encodes CDR1 LNHDA and CDR2 SQIVND (reference sequence). J was trimmed by 4 bases and V by 4 bases; bases with no gene match: 5. DNA of the CDR3: TGTGCCAGTAGTACCGGGACAGGGTTTTACGAGCAGTACTTC. Its protein is CASSTGTGFYEQYF.

This rearrangement joins TRBV4-3 to TRBJ2-2, with no clear D. Germline lookup yields CDR1 LGHNA and CDR2 YSLEER. V dropped 0 bases and J dropped 0 bases, with 14 bases sitting between them. This CDR3 comprises 18 residues. The chain's CDR3 is CASSQDESGYANTGELFF. The CDR3 nucleotides are TGCGCCAGCAGCCAAGATGAGTCCGGGTACGCGAACACCGGGGAGCTGTTTTTT.

The rearrangement uses TRBV7-2 and TRBJ1-1; D is undetermined. Per germline, CDR1 SGHTA and CDR2 FQGNSA. The length of the CDR3 is 12 residues. Trimming removed 3 bases from V and 2 bases from J, with 4 bases in between. The DNA for the CDR3 is TGTGCCAGCAGCTTTATCAACACTGAAGCTTTCTTT. Protein product: CASSFINTEAFF.

V usage is TRBV6-1 and J usage is TRBJ2-7; D gene unclear. V lost 2 bases to trimming and J lost 2 bases, with 7 bases between them. This CDR3 is 13 amino acids long. CDR1 and CDR2 from the germline V gene are MNHNS and SASEGT. DNA for the CDR3: TGTGCCAGCAGTGAACGGGTCACCTACGAGCAGTACGTC. Residues: CASSERVTYEQYV.

This clone was detected only once. This sequence joins TRBV29-1 and TRBJ1-2, with 7 bases fitting TRBD1. This CDR3 region has 14 residues. V gave up 4 bases and J gave up 4 bases; unmatched junction bases: 9. Germline V gene lookup returns CDR1 SQVTM and CDR2 ANQGSEA. The CDR3 protein is CSVVFIGTVYGYTF. The CDR3 nucleotides read TGCAGCGTTGTTTTTATCGGGACAGTCTATGGCTACACCTTC.

The chain employs TRBV28 and TRBJ1-5; possibly TRBD1 for D (6 bases). The ends were cut back, 5 bases at V and 4 bases at J, with 15 bases in the middle. CDR3 length equals 15 residues. In germline, CDR1 is MDHEN, CDR2 SYDVKM. CDR3 in amino acids: CASSLTGFRNQPQHF. In nucleotides, the CDR3 is TGTGCCAGCAGTCTTACAGGGTTCCGAAATCAGCCCCAGCATTTT.

The chain links TRBV6-5 to TRBJ1-2; tentative D call: TRBD1 (6 bases). Per germline, CDR1 MNHEY and CDR2 SVGAGI. Trimming removed 4 bases from V and 4 bases from J, with 10 bases in between. This CDR3 contains 13 residues. In DNA form, the CDR3 reads TGTGCCAGCAGTTCAGGACAGAGCTATGGCTACACCTTC. Translation: CASSSGQSYGYTF.

The chain recombines TRBV29-1 with TRBJ2-7; D not certain. V shed 4 bases and J shed 0 bases, with 10 bases lying between them. The CDR3 has 13 amino acids. Germline CDR1 SQVTM, CDR2 ANQGSEA. This CDR3 is CSVVGVSSYEQYF. DNA for the CDR3: TGCAGCGTTGTGGGCGTGTCCTCCTACGAGCAGTACTTC.

The chain uses TRBV4-3 and TRBJ2-2, with 9 bases fitting TRBD1. V gave up 4 bases and J gave up 5 bases; unmatched junction bases: 5. The CDR3 runs 15 residues. CDR1 and CDR2 (germline): LGHNA, YSLEER. CDR3 amino acids: CASSRGTGSTGELFF. DNA for the CDR3: TGCGCCAGCAGCCGTGGGACAGGGAGTACCGGGGAGCTGTTTTTT.

The chain couples TRBV28 to TRBJ2-7, with 10 positions matching TRBD2. Germline V gene lookup returns CDR1 MDHEN and CDR2 SYDVKM. The CDR3 totals 15 residues. V was pared by 5 bases and J by 4 bases, with 8 bases of the junction left unmatched. Here the CDR3 DNA reads TGTGCCAGCAGTATTAGAGCGGGAGGGTTTTACGAGCAGTACTTC. Translating gives CASSIRAGGFYEQYF.

V gene TRBV28 combines with J gene TRBJ2-7; TRBD2 matches 8 bases. Germline V gene data show CDR1 as MDHEN and CDR2 as SYDVKM. CDR3 size: 15 residues. Losses at the gene ends were 4 bases for V and 2 bases for J; bases not matched to a gene: 7. The CDR3 bases are TGTGCCAGCAGTTCGCCCACTAGCGGAGCCTACGAGCAGTACTTC. Translating gives CASSSPTSGAYEQYF.

This clone was seen a handful of times. The CDR3 DNA sequence: TGTGCCAGCAGCGGCACACAGGGGACGGCGTACGAGCAGTACTTC. Its protein product is CASSGTQGTAYEQYF. The gene calls are TRBV11-2 and TRBJ2-7; 7 nucleotides line up with TRBD1. With 5 bases clipped from V and 4 bases from J, the junction kept 11 bases outside the gene matches. Germline CDR1 is SGHAT and CDR2 is FQNNGV. The CDR3 consists of 15 residues.